The clone carrying this T cell receptor (beta chain) has only a few counts. Antigen: not known. Each of the donors was a healthy bone marrow donor. The data originate from a study of cytomegalovirus exposure and HLA in healthy donors. The PCR ran on 60 Vbeta and 13 Jbeta primers. TCRdb keeps only in-frame clones here, not all; method: immunoSEQ multiplex PCR. The sample carries around 140,000 clones, 66% recorded once. Study results and caveats: It was shown in a later analysis that HLA-associated TCR beta chains were more clonally expanded than other, equally common chains.

Germline V lookup: CDR1 MNHNS, CDR2 SASEGT. The CDR3 covers 14 residues. The ends were cut back, 4 bases at V and 4 bases at J, with 13 bases in the middle. Material for sequencing was PBMCs. The rearrangement uses TRBV6-1 and TRBJ1-1; tentatively, D is TRBD1 (6 bases). The receptor's source is a woman aged 60 to 75 in good health and CMV-seronegative. For the CDR3, the DNA is TGTGCCAGCAGTGTCACCCAGGGGTCCACTGAAGCTTTCTTT. Translated, it gives CASSVTQGSTEAFF.